This T cell receptor (beta chain) came from a study of cytomegalovirus exposure and HLA in healthy donors. General study results and limits: Prior analysis indicated that the majority of TCR beta V segments exhibited productivity approximately 87% or approximately 30% of the time. In a later analysis, a missense DCLRE1C variant was linked to TCR beta V- and J-gene trimming. Later work associated over 15,000 TCR beta sequences with HLA alleles at 0.05 false discovery rate.

V was clipped by 7 bases and J by 8 bases; unmatched bases: 6. Germline CDR1 MNHEY, CDR2 SVGAGI. The length of the CDR3 is 14 residues. With respect to this clone: Its specificity is unknown.

A multiplex PCR was run with 60 Vbeta primers and 13 Jbeta primers. Sequenced by immunoSEQ multiplex PCR; TCRdb stores in-frame clones only, minus some. The sample holds around 150,000 clones, 80% seen once. All donors participated as healthy donors of bone marrow. Sequences were obtained from PBMCs. The chain joins TRBV6-5 to TRBJ2-1, with 12 positions matching TRBD2. The receptor was derived from a man aged 18 to 29 in good health and CMV-seropositive. DNA for the CDR3: TGTGCCAGCATGTGGACTAGCGGGATTGATGAGCAGTTCTTC. Protein: CASMWTSGIDEQFF.